A single TCR beta chain is shown here with its context. The antigen is not known. The data were obtained in a study of OX40 agonist ivuxolimab in advanced cancers. Study observations and caveats: The study observed clonal expansion of CD4+ and CD8+ blood T cells by week 6 at 0.1 to 3.0 mg/kg. More expanded clones were found, on average, in CD8+ than in CD4+ T cells.

Some clones are missing from TCRdb's copy, which holds only in-frame ones; the method was immunoSEQ multiplex PCR. Of roughly 32,000 clones in the sample, about four fifths were seen once. Blood got drawn at baseline, again on cycle 4 day 1, and then on cycle 7 day 1. The germline gives CDR1 GTSNPN, CDR2 SVGIG (reference sequence). V lost 4 bases and J 4 bases, leaving 13 bases between the germline ends. The CDR3 length is 13 residues. The sequences come from CD4+ or CD8+ T cells sorted from blood, collected in a trial of the OX40 agonist ivuxolimab. V and J are TRBV30 and TRBJ1-2; D gene unclear. This sequence was found in an adult with an advanced solid tumor such as melanoma, head and neck, liver or kidney cancer. The CDR3 protein is CAWTRDETYGYTF. As DNA, the CDR3 is TGTGCCTGGACAAGGGATGAGACCTATGGCTACACCTTC. Combining the CDR3 with reference TRBV30 and TRBJ1-2 gives the whole variable domain SQTIHQWPATLVQPVGSPLSLECTVEGTSNPNLYWYRQAAGRGLQLLFYSVGIGQISSEVPQNLSASRPQDRQFILSSKKLLLSDSGFYLCAWTRDETYGYTFGSGTRLTVV.